Below are 11 T cell receptor beta chains sequenced from a single sample in a study of patients and donors after allogeneic stem cell transplantation. TCRdb fed the RT-PCR reads into MiXCR, producing one record per CDR3 protein. The sample has hundreds of thousands of distinct CDR3 sequences; over 30% are singletons. Source material: blood, either unsorted or a sorted T cell fraction (not recorded which). The receptor source for this set is a human donor who was either an allogeneic HSCT recipient or a stem cell or donor lymphocyte infusion donor (not recorded which). It is not recorded whose cells these are; they may come from a transplant donor.

This rearrangement joins TRBV5-1 to TRBJ1-6, with D perhaps TRBD1 (5 bases). CDR3 length: 15 amino acids. CDR1 is SGHRS, CDR2 YFSETQ, per germline. The V and J ends lost 4 bases and 8 bases respectively, with 16 bases between them. CDR3 protein: CASSDFASGDSPLHF. The CDR3 nucleotides are TGCGCCAGCAGCGACTTCGCCTCGGGGGATTCACCCCTCCACTTT.

The chain carries TRBV27 and TRBJ1-2, with D perhaps matching TRBD1 (6 bases). The CDR3 is 13 residues long. Germline CDR1 and CDR2: MNHEY and SMNVEV (reference sequence). Deletions cut 3 bases from V and 6 bases from J, with 11 bases between. In DNA form, the CDR3 reads TGTGCCAGCAGTTTTGCAGGGGTTGATGGCTACACCTTC. This sequence encodes CASSFAGVDGYTF.

In this sample, this clonotype turned up a few times. This rearrangement joins TRBV3-1 to TRBJ2-3; D gene ambiguous. The CDR3 is made up of 15 amino acids. With 0 bases removed from V and 6 bases from J, the gap between germline ends came to 13 bases. CDR1 LGHDT and CDR2 YNNKEL come from the germline V gene (reference sequence). CDR3 region: CASSQDSGVLDTQYF. CDR3 in DNA: TGTGCCAGCAGCCAAGATAGTGGCGTTCTGGATACGCAGTATTTT.

This chain links TRBV5-1 with TRBJ1-2; D not resolved. Germline V lookup: CDR1 SGHRS, CDR2 YFSETQ. The V end was cut by 9 bases, the J end by 0 bases, with 12 bases between. The CDR3 contains 13 residues. This chain's CDR3 is CATGSIPNYGYTF. The CDR3 region has the DNA TGCGCCACCGGATCTATTCCTAACTATGGCTACACCTTC.

This clonotype has only a few counts. J is TRBJ1-2 and V is TRBV20-1; the D is unclear. CDR1 DFQATT and CDR2 SNEGSKA come from the germline V gene (reference sequence). CDR3 length: 13 amino acids. Trimming left V 0 bases short and J 2 bases short, with 7 bases between. The CDR3: CSARDGRNYGYTF. In DNA, the CDR3 is TGCAGTGCTAGAGACGGCAGAAACTATGGCTACACCTTC.

The chain has TRBV28 and TRBJ1-6; D is perhaps TRBD1 (5 bases). The length of the CDR3 is 15 residues. The germline CDR1 and CDR2 sequences are MDHEN and SYDVKM. Trimming stripped 7 bases from V and 2 bases from J, with 12 bases between. CDR3 sequence (DNA): TGTGCCAGCAAATACCGGGACCCCTATAATTCACCCCTCCACTTT. This translates into CASKYRDPYNSPLHF.

This clonotype was counted between two and nine times. The CDR3 protein is CATTPGPRGTEAFF. The CDR3 DNA sequence: TGTGCCACCACCCCAGGACCCCGCGGGACTGAAGCTTTCTTT. V and J are TRBV15 and TRBJ1-1; D gene uncertain. Trimming removed 7 bases from V and 5 bases from J, with 17 bases in between. Germline loops: CDR1 LNHNV, CDR2 YYDKDF (reference sequence). This CDR3 has 14 amino acids.

This clonotype has just a few counts. The chain couples TRBV7-9 to TRBJ2-2; unclear D gene. There are 16 residues in the CDR3. Germline V CDR1 and CDR2: SEHNR, FQNEAQ (reference sequence). Trimming cost V 0 bases and J 3 bases, with 11 bases left between them. CDR3 nucleotides: TGTGCCAGCAGCTTAGCGCTCCTGGGATACACCGGGGAGCTGTTTTTT. Encoded protein: CASSLALLGYTGELFF.

The CDR3 spells CASSYRTELGYTF. CDR3 DNA: TGTGCCAGCAGTTACCGGACAGAGTTGGGCTACACCTTC. This rearrangement joins TRBV6-2 or TRBV6-3 to TRBJ1-2; D is perhaps TRBD1 (6 bases). Germline loops: CDR1 MNHEY, CDR2 SVGEGT. V was shortened by 2 bases and J by 8 bases, with 12 bases between the two germline ends. The CDR3 extends over 13 amino acids.

This clonotype has just one count. The chain links TRBV18 to TRBJ1-4; D uncertain. The CDR3 length is 15 residues. The germline V and J ends were trimmed by 0 bases and 3 bases, with 8 bases remaining between them. Germline V gene sequence: CDR1 KGHSH, CDR2 LQKENI. DNA of the CDR3: TGTGCCAGCTCACCACCGGGCGCAGCTAATGAAAAACTGTTTTTT. As protein: CASSPPGAANEKLFF.

The rearrangement links TRBV5-6 to TRBJ1-4; D unclear. Trimming took off 4 bases at V and 5 bases at J, with 9 bases between the two ends. The CDR3 covers 13 residues. Germline V gene lookup returns CDR1 SGHDT and CDR2 YYEEEE. This chain's CDR3 is CASSRALNEKLFF. CDR3 bases: TGTGCCAGCAGCCGGGCCCTAAATGAAAAACTGTTTTTT. The full variable domain, completed using reference TRBV5-6 and TRBJ1-4, is DAGVTQSPTHLIKTRGQQVTLRCSPKSGHDTVSWYQQALGQGPQFIFQYYEEEERQRGNFPDRFSGHQFPNYSSELNVNALLLGDSALYLCASSRALNEKLFFGSGTQLSVL.